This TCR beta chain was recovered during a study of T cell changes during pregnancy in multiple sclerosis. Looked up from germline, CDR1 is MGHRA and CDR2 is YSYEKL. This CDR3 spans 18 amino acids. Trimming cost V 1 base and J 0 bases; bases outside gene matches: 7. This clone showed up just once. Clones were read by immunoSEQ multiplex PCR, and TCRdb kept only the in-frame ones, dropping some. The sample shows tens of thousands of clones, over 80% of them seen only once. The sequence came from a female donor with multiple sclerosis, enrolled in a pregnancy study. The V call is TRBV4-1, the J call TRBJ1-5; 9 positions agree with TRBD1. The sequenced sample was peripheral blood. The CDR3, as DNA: TGCGCCAGCAGCCAAGGAGAGGACAGGGGTTATAGCAATCAGCCCCAGCATTTT. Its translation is CASSQGEDRGYSNQPQHF.